What follows are 25 T cell receptor beta chains derived from one specimen sequenced in a study of cytomegalovirus exposure and HLA in healthy donors. The PCR had 60 Vbeta and 13 Jbeta primers. Profiling relied on immunoSEQ multiplex PCR, and the TCRdb table lists in-frame clones only, not all of them. The sample records around 81,000 clones, under 70% being singletons. Sequenced sample: PBMCs. The receptor set was obtained from a man aged 30 to 45 in good health and CMV-seropositive.

The chain combines TRBV27 with TRBJ1-5; D is perhaps TRBD1 (5 bases). The V and J ends lost 5 bases and 7 bases respectively, with 9 bases between them. In germline, CDR1 is MNHEY, CDR2 SMNVEV (reference sequence). The CDR3 runs to 12 residues. CDR3 bases: TGTGCCAGCAGTCAGGGTGTCCAGCCCCAGCATTTT. Its protein product is CASSQGVQPQHF.

This chain links TRBV28 with TRBJ2-7; D might be TRBD1 (6 bases). There are 14 residues in the CDR3. Germline V gene sequence: CDR1 MDHEN, CDR2 SYDVKM. The V gene lost 6 bases and the J gene lost 2 bases, with 14 bases spanning the gap. CDR3: CASSTGTPAYEQYF. As DNA, the CDR3 is TGTGCCAGCAGCACCGGGACACCCGCCTACGAGCAGTACTTC. Full variable domain (outside the CDR3, taken from reference TRBV28 and TRBJ2-7): DVKVTQSSRYLVKRTGEKVFLECVQDMDHENMFWYRQDPGLGLRLIYFSYDVKMKEKGDIPEGYSVSREKKERFSLILESASTNQTSMYLCASSTGTPAYEQYFGPGTRLTVT.

This chain uses TRBV4-1 with TRBJ2-5; D remains ambiguous. The CDR3 sequence is 12 residues long. V was shortened by 0 bases and J by 8 bases, with 7 bases between the two germline ends. The germline V gene encodes CDR1 MGHRA and CDR2 YSYEKL. CDR3 coding DNA: TGCGCCAGCAGCCAAGATCGTTTTACCCAGTACTTC. Its translation: CASSQDRFTQYF.

The chain couples TRBV7-2 to TRBJ2-1; 15 bases agree with TRBD2. The trim removed 5 bases at V and 6 bases at J, leaving 2 bases unmatched. Germline CDR1 and CDR2: SGHTA and FQGNSA. This CDR3 has 15 residues. The CDR3 here is CASSQGLAGGNEQFF. The DNA of the CDR3 is TGTGCCAGCAGCCAGGGACTAGCGGGGGGCAATGAGCAGTTCTTC.

This clone came up a few times. The J gene is TRBJ2-7, the V gene TRBV5-6, with 12 nucleotides matching TRBD2. The CDR3 runs to 19 residues. V lost 1 base and J lost 3; bases outside the gene matches: 14. Germline CDR1 and CDR2: SGHDT and YYEEEE. Here the CDR3 reads CASSLSLAGGPKAFYEQYF. The CDR3 coding sequence is TGTGCCAGCAGCTTGTCTCTAGCGGGAGGGCCCAAGGCGTTCTACGAGCAGTACTTC.

This clone showed up just once. The chain recombines TRBV28 with TRBJ1-2; D is possibly TRBD1 (5 bases). The V end lost 2 bases, the J end lost 4 bases, and 11 bases lay between the germline ends. Per germline, CDR1 MDHEN and CDR2 SYDVKM. This CDR3 has 14 amino acids. CDR3 protein: CASSLGGVIYGYTF. The CDR3 bases are TGTGCCAGCAGTTTAGGGGGGGTAATCTATGGCTACACCTTC.

The chain links TRBV28 to TRBJ2-7; 10 nucleotides line up with TRBD1. The J segment lost 4 bases and the V segment lost 5 bases, leaving 2 bases of the junction unmatched. In germline, CDR1 is MDHEN, CDR2 SYDVKM. This CDR3 is 13 amino acids long. The CDR3 coding sequence is TGTGCCAGCAGTCCGGGACAGGGGTACGAGCAGTACTTC. Translating it yields CASSPGQGYEQYF.

The chain recombines TRBV27 with TRBJ1-1; 7 bases line up with TRBD1. V shed 9 bases and J 4 bases; nucleotides not matched to a gene: 8. This CDR3 contains 13 residues. Looked up from germline, CDR1 is MNHEY and CDR2 is SMNVEV (reference sequence). The CDR3 sequence: CASWLGQFTEAFF. The DNA for the CDR3 is TGTGCCAGTTGGTTGGGACAGTTCACTGAAGCTTTCTTT.

This clone occurred a few times. The gene calls are TRBV19 and TRBJ2-7; TRBD2 aligns across 11 bases. The germline CDR1 and CDR2 sequences are LNHDA and SQIVND (reference sequence). Trimming at V came to 3 bases and at J to 0 bases, leaving 1 base not matched to a gene. The CDR3 loop spans 15 amino acids. CDR3 in DNA: TGTGCCAGTAGTATCACTAGCGGGAGCTCCTACGAGCAGTACTTC. Translating it yields CASSITSGSSYEQYF.

The V gene is TRBV19, the J gene TRBJ1-1; no clear D. V lost 3 bases, J lost 5 bases, and 10 bases lay in between. Germline V gene data show CDR1 as LNHDA and CDR2 as SQIVND (reference sequence). The CDR3 loop spans 13 amino acids. CDR3 nucleotide sequence: TGTGCCAGTAGTATGGCTGCGGGAACTGAAGCTTTCTTT. The encoded protein is CASSMAAGTEAFF.

This chain joins TRBV2 and TRBJ2-7, with 11 positions matching TRBD1. Germline V gene sequence: CDR1 SNHLY, CDR2 FYNNEI. V lost 10 bases to trimming and J lost 4 bases; unmatched junction nucleotides: 6. This CDR3 has 13 amino acids. The CDR3 here is CATRTGGAYEQYF. The CDR3 nucleotides read TGTGCCACGAGGACAGGGGGCGCTTACGAGCAGTACTTC.

The chain carries TRBV27 and TRBJ2-5; D possibly corresponds to TRBD2 (6 bases). Germline CDR1 is MNHEY and CDR2 is SMNVEV (reference sequence). Trimming took 5 bases from V and 1 from J, leaving 23 bases between them. The CDR3 loop spans 18 amino acids. CDR3 region: CASSRGAEVRKGQETQYF. The DNA of the CDR3 is TGTGCCAGCAGTCGCGGGGCAGAGGTTAGAAAGGGCCAAGAGACCCAGTACTTC.

This rearrangement joins TRBV30 to TRBJ2-5; 8 bases are a match to TRBD1. V shed 5 bases and J 5 bases; nucleotides not matched to a gene: 16. The CDR3 has 16 residues. Germline lookup yields CDR1 GTSNPN and CDR2 SVGIG (reference sequence). The CDR3 loop reads CAWDRGLERLMETQYF. In DNA, the CDR3 is TGTGCCTGGGACAGGGGTTTGGAGAGATTAATGGAGACCCAGTACTTC. Based on the CDR3 plus reference TRBV30 and TRBJ2-5, the full variable domain is SQTIHQWPATLVQPVGSPLSLECTVEGTSNPNLYWYRQAAGRGLQLLFYSVGIGQISSEVPQNLSASRPQDRQFILSSKKLLLSDSGFYLCAWDRGLERLMETQYFGPGTRLLVL.

The CDR3 nucleotides read TGTGCCAGCAGCGGGTCAGGGACAACTAATGAAAAACTGTTTTTT. It translates to CASSGSGTTNEKLFF. The chain carries TRBV7-9 and TRBJ1-4; TRBD1 is a possible D gene (5 bases). Germline loops: CDR1 SEHNR, CDR2 FQNEAQ (reference sequence). Trimming took off 5 bases at V and 0 bases at J, with 10 bases between the two ends. CDR3 length equals 15 residues.

V usage is TRBV12-2 and J usage is TRBJ2-7; TRBD2 is taken as the D call from the table, unchecked against the DNA. TRBV12-2 constitutes a pseudogene. The length of the CDR3 is 14 residues. As DNA, the CDR3 is TGTGCAAGTCGCTCACAGCGGGGACCTTACGAGCAGTACTTC. Its protein product is CASRSQRGPYEQYF.

This chain links TRBV5-4 with TRBJ1-2; 8 positions match TRBD1. This CDR3 is 14 amino acids long. V lost 3 bases to trimming and J lost 5 bases; unmatched junction nucleotides: 6. The germline V gene encodes CDR1 SGHNT and CDR2 YYREEE (reference sequence). Written as DNA, the CDR3 is TGTGCCAGCAGCTACACGGGGACAGGATATGGCTACACCTTC. Protein sequence: CASSYTGTGYGYTF.

V is TRBV6-1 and J is TRBJ1-6, with TRBD1 identical over 8 bases. The CDR3 totals 17 residues. Trimming took 4 bases from V and 0 from J; bases not matched to a gene: 5. Germline-derived CDR1 and CDR2 are MNHNS and SASEGT. CDR3 loop: CASSARQGSSYNSPLHF. In DNA form, the CDR3 reads TGTGCCAGCAGTGCGAGACAGGGGAGCTCCTATAATTCACCCCTCCACTTT.

The gene calls are TRBV7-6 and TRBJ2-2; tentative D call: TRBD2 (6 bases). CDR3 length equals 14 residues. CDR1 and CDR2 (germline): SGHVS, FNYEAQ. The V gene lost 4 bases and the J gene lost 2 bases, with 8 bases spanning the gap. The CDR3 DNA sequence: TGTGCCAGCAGCTCGGGACTCAACACCGGGGAGCTGTTTTTT. Translating gives CASSSGLNTGELFF.

This clone was found a few times. This chain joins TRBV5-1 and TRBJ1-2; D may be TRBD1 (6 bases). V was trimmed by 3 bases and J by 6 bases, leaving 9 bases between them. The CDR3 has 12 residues. Germline CDR1 SGHRS, CDR2 YFSETQ. CDR3 nucleotide sequence: TGCGCCAGCAGCTGGAACAGGGATGGCTACACCTTC. Its protein product is CASSWNRDGYTF. Variable domain in full (rest from reference TRBV5-1 and TRBJ1-2): KAGVTQTPRYLIKTRGQQVTLSCSPISGHRSVSWYQQTPGQGLQFLFEYFSETQRNKGNFPGRFSGRQFSNSRSEMNVSTLELGDSALYLCASSWNRDGYTFGSGTRLTVV.

This clone was found a few times. The chain couples TRBV4-1 to TRBJ2-5; D may be TRBD1 (5 bases). The CDR3 covers 14 residues. V lost 0 bases and J lost 7, with 12 bases in between. CDR1 and CDR2 (germline): MGHRA, YSYEKL. This CDR3 reads CASSQDPGQATQYF. As DNA, the CDR3 is TGCGCCAGCAGCCAAGATCCAGGGCAGGCGACCCAGTACTTC.

On this clone itself: Other nucleotide sequences in the sample specify the same CDR3. The chain uses TRBV5-1 and TRBJ2-2, with D perhaps matching TRBD1 (5 bases). Deletions cut 2 bases from V and 1 base from J, with 6 bases between. Germline lookup yields CDR1 SGHRS and CDR2 YFSETQ. The CDR3 spans 14 residues. CDR3 DNA sequence: TGCGCCAGCAGCTTAGGACAGAACACCGGGGAGCTGTTTTTT. Its protein is CASSLGQNTGELFF.

There are a few counts of this clone. The genes are TRBV11-2 and TRBJ1-2; D unclear. Germline V gene sequence: CDR1 SGHAT, CDR2 FQNNGV. The V gene lost 4 bases and the J gene lost 2 bases, with 17 bases spanning the gap. The CDR3 has 16 residues. The CDR3 spells CASSSPYLPTNYGYTF. The CDR3 nucleotides read TGTGCCAGCAGCTCCCCGTATCTACCGACAAACTATGGCTACACCTTC.

The chain links TRBV4-1 to TRBJ1-5; the match to TRBD1 covers 9 bases. The ends lost 6 bases at V and 0 bases at J; junction bases unmatched: 9. Germline V gives CDR1 MGHRA, CDR2 YSYEKL. CDR3 length: 17 amino acids. CDR3 DNA: TGCGCCAGCAGTTTAGGACAGGGGCAATATAGCAATCAGCCCCAGCATTTT. Protein sequence: CASSLGQGQYSNQPQHF.

A single count supports this clone. This rearrangement joins TRBV7-3 to TRBJ2-2, with D perhaps matching TRBD2 (6 bases). This CDR3 has 17 amino acids. Trimming cost V 4 bases and J 6 bases, with 21 bases left between them. Germline V CDR1 and CDR2: SGHTA, FQGTGA. DNA for the CDR3: TGTGCCAGCAGCTCGACCGAAGGCCGGGACTCTTCCGGGGAGCTGTTTTTT. Translated: CASSSTEGRDSSGELFF.

V is TRBV29-1 and J is TRBJ2-3; 10 nucleotides match TRBD2. J was trimmed by 2 bases and V by 7 bases; bases with no gene match: 9. Germline assignment: CDR1 SQVTM and CDR2 ANQGSEA. CDR3 length equals 15 residues. CDR3 sequence: CSGSVAGGPTDTQYF. CDR3 nucleotides: TGCAGCGGGTCGGTAGCGGGAGGACCCACAGATACGCAGTATTTT.